These 23 T cell receptor beta chains were sequenced from one sample in a study of spatial heterogeneity in lung cancer. Study-wide points: Expanded intratumoral alpha and beta TCR counts tracked tumor mutation counts.

These receptors have no identified antigens. Time point here: sample taken at primary tumor resection. In TCRdb, the 5' RACE reads were re-called with MiXCR into one record per CDR3 protein. Altogether more than 4,500 distinct CDR3 sequences are present, about 17% being singletons, with the ten largest covering roughly 14%. The starting material was lung tumor tissue, obtained at surgery. These receptors were taken from a male donor with early-stage non-small cell lung cancer.

This clonotype is labeled as medium-sized (0.01 to 0.1%). V usage is TRBV28 and J usage is TRBJ2-1; D call uncertain. Germline V gene sequence: CDR1 MDHEN, CDR2 SYDVKM. Trimming cost V 3 bases and J 5 bases, with 2 bases left between them. CDR3 length equals 11 residues. The CDR3 loop is CASSFDNEQFF. DNA of the CDR3: TGTGCCAGCAGTTTCGACAATGAGCAGTTCTTC.

By share, this clonotype counts as medium-sized. One end of the junction is discordant with germline, which a read error may explain. The chain recombines TRBV7-7 with TRBJ2-7; 9 positions agree with TRBD2. Germline V gene lookup returns CDR1 SSHAT and CDR2 FNYEAQ (reference sequence). The CDR3 spans 14 residues. As DNA, the CDR3 is TGTGCTAGCAGCTTGGCGGGAGGGCACTACGAGCAGTACTTC. Protein product: CASSLAGGHYEQYF.

This clonotype was counted ten times or more. A read error may explain this, as a much larger clone is one base away. The V gene is TRBV7-9, the J gene TRBJ2-7; 11 nucleotides line up with TRBD1. This CDR3 is 17 amino acids long. Germline CDR1 is SEHNR and CDR2 is FQNEAQ (reference sequence). The CDR3 DNA reads as TGTGCCAGCAACTTAATCGGACAGGGGGCCCGGTCCTACGAGCAGTACTTC. This encodes CASNLIGQGARSYEQYF.

This clonotype is medium-sized by share. The CDR3 reads CASSLGRAEDTQYF. CDR3 coding DNA: TGCGCCAGCAGCTTGGGAAGAGCGGAAGATACGCAGTATTTT. The gene calls are TRBV5-1 and TRBJ2-3, with D possibly TRBD2 on 5 matching bases. Trimming removed 0 bases from V and 5 bases from J, with 10 bases in between. This CDR3 spans 14 amino acids. Germline CDR1 and CDR2: SGHRS and YFSETQ. Using reference TRBV5-1 and TRBJ2-3 for the parts outside the CDR3, the full variable domain is KAGVTQTPRYLIKTRGQQVTLSCSPISGHRSVSWYQQTPGQGLQFLFEYFSETQRNKGNFPGRFSGRQFSNSRSEMNVSTLELGDSALYLCASSLGRAEDTQYFGPGTRLTVL.

By proportion, this clonotype is medium-sized. The chain has TRBV28 and TRBJ2-5; 8 bases line up with TRBD1. J lost 2 bases, V lost 8 bases, and 10 bases had no gene match. Germline assignment: CDR1 MDHEN and CDR2 SYDVKM. CDR3 size: 15 residues. The CDR3 reads CASRGSGTGQETQYF. The DNA for the CDR3 is TGTGCCAGCCGAGGGTCCGGGACAGGTCAAGAGACCCAGTACTTC.

This clonotype is medium-sized in the sample. This sequence joins TRBV20-1 and TRBJ1-5; D possibly corresponds to TRBD1 (6 bases). The CDR3 is 13 residues long. Germline V gene lookup returns CDR1 DFQATT and CDR2 SNEGSKA (reference sequence). The V and J ends lost 3 bases and 4 bases respectively, with 10 bases between them. CDR3 DNA: TGCAGTGCTAGTACAGGGCCAAATCAGCCCCAGCATTTT. This codes for CSASTGPNQPQHF.

Of note for this clonotype: A read error is possible here, since a much larger clone lies one base away. The chain combines TRBV6-2 or TRBV6-3 with TRBJ1-5; D gene uncertain. This CDR3 contains 13 residues. Germline assignment: CDR1 MNHEY and CDR2 SVGEGT. Between the trimmed V and J ends, which lost 7 bases and 6 bases, there was a span of 13 bases. CDR3 nucleotide sequence: TGTGCCAGCACCGACATGGCTGGTCAGCCCCAGCATTTT. Protein sequence: CASTDMAGQPQHF.

This clonotype was observed many times. The J gene is TRBJ2-6, the V gene TRBV7-6; 7 bases map to TRBD1. The CDR3 is 14 residues long. Germline V lookup: CDR1 SGHVS, CDR2 FNYEAQ. Trimming cost V 5 bases and J 12 bases; bases outside gene matches: 10. The CDR3 nucleotides are TGTGCCAGCAGCCTAGGGGGCAGTCCCACCGTCCTGACTTTC. Translating it yields CASSLGGSPTVLTF. Using reference TRBV7-6 and TRBJ2-6 for the parts outside the CDR3, the full variable domain is GAGVSQSPRYKVTKRGQDVALRCDPISGHVSLYWYRQALGQGPEFLTYFNYEAQQDKSGLPNDRFSAERPEGSISTLTIQRTEQRDSAMYRCASSLGGSPTVLTFGAGSRLTVL.

The table lists this clonotype with many counts. V is TRBV5-1 and J is TRBJ2-1; D gene unclear. The germline gives CDR1 SGHRS, CDR2 YFSETQ. V was pared by 1 base and J by 0 bases, with 11 bases between. This CDR3 is 16 amino acids long. The chain's CDR3 is CASSLIGASSYNEQFF. The DNA of the CDR3 is TGCGCCAGCAGCTTGATCGGCGCGAGCTCCTACAATGAGCAGTTCTTC.

This clonotype has at least ten counts. The chain combines TRBV5-1 with TRBJ2-2, with D maybe TRBD1 (5 bases). The CDR3 runs 15 residues. Trimming pared 4 bases from V and 5 bases from J, leaving 15 bases between. From germline, CDR1 is SGHRS and CDR2 YFSETQ. CDR3 region: CASSPQPGWTGELFF. CDR3 nucleotide sequence: TGCGCCAGCAGCCCGCAGCCAGGGTGGACCGGGGAGCTGTTTTTT. Full variable domain (remainder filled in from reference TRBV5-1 and TRBJ2-2): KAGVTQTPRYLIKTRGQQVTLSCSPISGHRSVSWYQQTPGQGLQFLFEYFSETQRNKGNFPGRFSGRQFSNSRSEMNVSTLELGDSALYLCASSPQPGWTGELFFGEGSRLTVL.

This clonotype is deemed medium-sized. The chain is built from TRBV28 and TRBJ1-1; D unclear. V was trimmed by 8 bases and J by 9 bases, leaving 19 bases between them. CDR1 and CDR2 (germline): MDHEN, SYDVKM. CDR3 length: 13 residues. Written as DNA, the CDR3 is TGTGCCAGCGTTTATGGAGGAGCCGATAAAGCTTTCTTT. As protein: CASVYGGADKAFF. The variable domain in full, with the rest retrieved from reference TRBV28 and TRBJ1-1, is DVKVTQSSRYLVKRTGEKVFLECVQDMDHENMFWYRQDPGLGLRLIYFSYDVKMKEKGDIPEGYSVSREKKERFSLILESASTNQTSMYLCASVYGGADKAFFGQGTRLTVV.

By its share, this clonotype is medium-sized. The chain uses TRBV5-4 and TRBJ1-1; D remains unclear. V was trimmed by 4 bases and J by 0 bases, leaving 1 base between them. The CDR3 contains 11 residues. Germline V gives CDR1 SGHNT, CDR2 YYREEE (reference sequence). CDR3 amino acids: CASSVNTEAFF. The CDR3 nucleotides read TGTGCCAGCAGCGTGAACACTGAAGCTTTCTTT.

This clonotype has just a few counts. J is TRBJ2-7 and V is TRBV6-5, with TRBD1 matching 8 bases. The germline V gene has CDR1 MNHEY and CDR2 SVGAGI. Unmatched junction bases numbered 8, after V lost 7 bases and J lost 3 bases. The CDR3 totals 14 residues. CDR3: CASTFGTGDYEQYF. The DNA for the CDR3 is TGTGCCAGCACCTTCGGGACAGGAGACTACGAGCAGTACTTC.

A few counts support this clonotype. This chain uses TRBV7-3 with TRBJ2-1, with 12 bases fitting TRBD1. CDR1 SGHTA and CDR2 FQGTGA come from the germline V gene. Unmatched junction bases numbered 6, after V lost 5 bases and J lost 7 bases. The CDR3 consists of 15 residues. CDR3 bases: TGTGCCAGCAGCCCGGGACAGGGGGCCTGGAATGAGCAGTTCTTC. It specifies CASSPGQGAWNEQFF.

This clonotype has at least ten counts. The chain has TRBV7-2 and TRBJ2-7, with TRBD2 matching 10 bases. Unmatched junction bases numbered 5, after V lost 5 bases and J lost 4 bases. CDR3 length equals 14 residues. Per the germline V gene, CDR1 is SGHTA and CDR2 is FQGNSA. CDR3 DNA: TGTGCCAGCAGCAAAGGACTAGCGGCGTACGAGCAGTACTTC. It is translated as CASSKGLAAYEQYF.

Judged by abundance, this clonotype is medium-sized (0.01 to 0.1%). The chain uses TRBV20-1 and TRBJ2-5; D is tentatively TRBD1 or TRBD2 (7 bases each). This CDR3 spans 16 amino acids. From germline, CDR1 is DFQATT and CDR2 SNEGSKA (reference sequence). Trimming left V 0 bases short and J 4 bases short, with 18 bases between. The CDR3 coding sequence is TGCAGTGCTAGAGATCACGCAGGGGGGGTTGCAGAGACCCAGTACTTC. Translation gives CSARDHAGGVAETQYF.

This clonotype was counted many times. The CDR3 here is CASSPRAMNTEAFF. Written as DNA, the CDR3 is TGTGCCAGCAGCCCCCGGGCTATGAACACTGAAGCTTTCTTT. The V and J genes are TRBV12-3 or TRBV12-4 and TRBJ1-1; D unclear. The CDR3 covers 14 residues. The V end lost 6 bases, the J end lost 0 bases, and 11 bases lay between the germline ends.

This rearrangement joins TRBV19 to TRBJ2-5; the D gene is possibly TRBD1 (5 bases). The CDR3 runs 13 residues. Deletions cut 7 bases from V and 3 bases from J, with 12 bases between. CDR1 and CDR2 from the germline V gene are LNHDA and SQIVND (reference sequence). CDR3 DNA: TGTGCCAGTAAGAGACAGTCCGAAGAGACCCAGTACTTC. It is translated as CASKRQSEETQYF.

This clonotype was found many times. This chain uses TRBV7-9 with TRBJ1-6, with TRBD1 matching 7 bases. The CDR3 length is 17 residues. Looked up from germline, CDR1 is SEHNR and CDR2 is FQNEAQ (reference sequence). V shed 5 bases and J 0 bases; nucleotides not matched to a gene: 7. CDR3: CASSGQETSSYNSPLHF. CDR3 nucleotide sequence: TGTGCCAGCAGCGGACAGGAAACTAGCTCCTATAATTCACCCCTCCACTTT.

By share of the sample, this clonotype is medium-sized. The rearrangement joins TRBV24-1 to TRBJ1-3; tentatively, D is TRBD1 (6 bases). The CDR3 loop spans 16 amino acids. With 3 bases removed from V and 0 bases from J, the gap between germline ends came to 11 bases. Looked up from germline, CDR1 is KGHDR and CDR2 is SFDVKD. DNA for the CDR3: TGTGCCACCAGTGATACAGGGATGGGCTCTGGAAACACCATATATTTT. Protein: CATSDTGMGSGNTIYF.

By sample share, this clonotype is medium-sized. V and J are TRBV7-6 and TRBJ1-4; D may be TRBD1 (5 bases). V was trimmed by 11 bases and J by 0 bases, leaving 16 bases between them. Germline values: CDR1 SGHVS, CDR2 FNYEAQ. The length of the CDR3 is 15 residues. CDR3 sequence (DNA): TGTGCCGGAGGGGACGGACTCCCAACTAATGAAAAACTGTTTTTT. Translation: CAGGDGLPTNEKLFF.

This chain links TRBV4-3 with TRBJ2-2; 7 bases match TRBD1. Germline-derived CDR1 and CDR2 are LGHNA and YSLEER. This CDR3 region has 15 residues. Trimming removed 4 bases from V and 2 bases from J; junction bases left unmatched: 4. The CDR3 here is CASSPHRGNTGELFF. As DNA, the CDR3 is TGCGCCAGCAGCCCACACAGGGGCAACACCGGGGAGCTGTTTTTT.

The chain employs TRBV28 and TRBJ2-7; D possibly corresponds to TRBD1 (5 bases). Trimming removed 6 bases from V and 0 bases from J, with 12 bases in between. CDR1 is MDHEN and CDR2 is SYDVKM in the germline V gene. The CDR3 spans 14 residues. This chain's CDR3 is CASRRTPSSYEQYF. In nucleotides, the CDR3 is TGTGCCAGCAGAAGGACACCTTCCTCCTACGAGCAGTACTTC.